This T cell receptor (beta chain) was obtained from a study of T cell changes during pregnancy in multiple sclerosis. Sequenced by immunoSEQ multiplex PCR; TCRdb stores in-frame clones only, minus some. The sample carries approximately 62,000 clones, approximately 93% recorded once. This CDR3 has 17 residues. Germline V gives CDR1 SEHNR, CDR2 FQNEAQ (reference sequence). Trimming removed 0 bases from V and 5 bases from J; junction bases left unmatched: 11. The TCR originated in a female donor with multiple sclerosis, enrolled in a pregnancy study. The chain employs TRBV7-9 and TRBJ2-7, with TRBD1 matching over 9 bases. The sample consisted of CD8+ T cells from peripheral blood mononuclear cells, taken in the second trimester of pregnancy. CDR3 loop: CASSLAPVGTGWDEQYF. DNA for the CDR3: TGTGCCAGCAGCTTAGCACCGGTCGGGACAGGGTGGGACGAGCAGTACTTC.